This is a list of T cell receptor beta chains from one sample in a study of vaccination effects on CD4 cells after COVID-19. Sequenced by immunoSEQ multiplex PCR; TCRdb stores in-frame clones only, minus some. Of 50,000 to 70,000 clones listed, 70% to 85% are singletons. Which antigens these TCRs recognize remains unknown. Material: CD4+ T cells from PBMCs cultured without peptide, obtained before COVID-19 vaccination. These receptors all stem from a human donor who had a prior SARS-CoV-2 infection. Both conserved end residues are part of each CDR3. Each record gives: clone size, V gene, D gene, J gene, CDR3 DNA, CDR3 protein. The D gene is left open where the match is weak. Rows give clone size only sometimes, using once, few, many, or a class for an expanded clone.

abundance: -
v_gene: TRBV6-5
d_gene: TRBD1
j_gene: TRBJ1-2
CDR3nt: TGTGCCAGCAGTTACTATCCGGGACAGGGGGCAGGTGGCTACACCTTC
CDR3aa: CASSYYPGQGAGGYTF

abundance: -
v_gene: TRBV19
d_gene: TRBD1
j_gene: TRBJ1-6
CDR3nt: TGTGCCAGTAGTACCACCGGGACAGGACCGGACTCACCCCTCCACTTT
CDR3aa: CASSTTGTGPDSPLHF

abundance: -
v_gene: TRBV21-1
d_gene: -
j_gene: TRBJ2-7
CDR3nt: TGTGCCAGCAGCAAAATCGGTAAGGGCCCAAGGGTCGAGCAGTACTTC
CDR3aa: CASSKIGKGPRVEQYF

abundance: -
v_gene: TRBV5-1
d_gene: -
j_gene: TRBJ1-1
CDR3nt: TGCGCCAGCAGCGGGACATTGGGAGGGAGGAACACTGAAGCTTTCTTT
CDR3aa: CASSGTLGGRNTEAFF

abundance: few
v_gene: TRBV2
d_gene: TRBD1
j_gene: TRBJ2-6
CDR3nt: TGTGCCAGCGGGGGGGACAGGGGGCTCTCTGGGGCCAACGTCCTGACTTTC
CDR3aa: CASGGDRGLSGANVLTF

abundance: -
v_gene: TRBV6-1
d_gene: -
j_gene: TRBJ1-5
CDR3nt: TGTGCCAGCAGTGAACGGCTCCAGCCCCAGCATTTT
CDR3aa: CASSERLQPQHF

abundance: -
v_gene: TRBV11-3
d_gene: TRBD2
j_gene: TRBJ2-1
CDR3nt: TGTGCCAGCAGCCCCCGTAGCGGGAGAGTGGGGAATGAGCAGTTCTTC
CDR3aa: CASSPRSGRVGNEQFF

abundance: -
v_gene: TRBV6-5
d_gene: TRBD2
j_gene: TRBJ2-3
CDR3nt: TGTGGGGGGGCCGCTAGCGGGGTAGGTGATACGCAGTATTTT
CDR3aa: CGGAASGVGDTQYF

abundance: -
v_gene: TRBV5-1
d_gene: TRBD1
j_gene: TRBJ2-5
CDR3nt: TGCGCCAGCAGCTTCAGGGGGCAGGAGACCCAGTACTTC
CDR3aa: CASSFRGQETQYF

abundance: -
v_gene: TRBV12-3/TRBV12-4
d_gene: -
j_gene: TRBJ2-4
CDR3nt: TGTGCCAGCAGTTTCAGGGATCACATTCAGTACTTC
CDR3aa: CASSFRDHIQYF

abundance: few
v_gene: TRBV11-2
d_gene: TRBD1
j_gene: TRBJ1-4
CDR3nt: TGTGCCAGCAGCTTAGGGGGCAGGGGGAATGAAAAACTGTTTTTT
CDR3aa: CASSLGGRGNEKLFF

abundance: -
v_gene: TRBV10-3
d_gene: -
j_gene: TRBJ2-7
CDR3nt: TGTGCCATCAGTGAGTCGACGGGGAGCTACGAGCAGTACTTC
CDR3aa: CAISESTGSYEQYF

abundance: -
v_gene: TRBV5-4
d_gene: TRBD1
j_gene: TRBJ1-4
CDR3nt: TGTGCCAGCAGCAGAAGGGACAGGGGGAACGAAAAACTGTTTTTT
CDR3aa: CASSRRDRGNEKLFF

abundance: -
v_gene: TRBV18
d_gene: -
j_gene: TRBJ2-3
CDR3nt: TGTGCCGGACAGAAAAGAAGCGCAGATACGCAGTATTTT
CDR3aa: CAGQKRSADTQYF

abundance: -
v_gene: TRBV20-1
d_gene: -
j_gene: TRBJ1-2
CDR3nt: TGCAGTGCTAGTGTCCTAGGGAACTATGGCTACACCTTC
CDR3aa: CSASVLGNYGYTF

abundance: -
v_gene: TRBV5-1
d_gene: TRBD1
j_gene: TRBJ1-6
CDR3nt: TGCGCCAGCACCCCTTCCGGGACAGAGAATTCACCCCTCCACTTT
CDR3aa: CASTPSGTENSPLHF

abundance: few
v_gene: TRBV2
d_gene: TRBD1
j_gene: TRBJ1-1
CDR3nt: TGTGCCAGCAGTGGGGGACAGCCCACTGAAGCTTTCTTT
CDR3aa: CASSGGQPTEAFF

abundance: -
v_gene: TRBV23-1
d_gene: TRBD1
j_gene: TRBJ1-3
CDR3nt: TGCGCCAACGACAGGGGGCTCGGAAACACCATATATTTT
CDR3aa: CANDRGLGNTIYF

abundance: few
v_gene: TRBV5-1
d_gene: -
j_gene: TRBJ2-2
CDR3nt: TGCGCCAGCAGCTTGTTGGGCACCGGGGAGCTGTTTTTT
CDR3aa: CASSLLGTGELFF

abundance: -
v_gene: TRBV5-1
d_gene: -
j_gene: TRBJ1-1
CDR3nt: TGCGCCAGCAGCTTGTTACCAGGGGCTGAAGCTTTCTTT
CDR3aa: CASSLLPGAEAFF

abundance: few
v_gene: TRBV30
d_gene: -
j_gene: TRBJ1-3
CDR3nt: TGTGCCTGGACAGGGTTTCAGGACACCATATATTTT
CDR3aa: CAWTGFQDTIYF

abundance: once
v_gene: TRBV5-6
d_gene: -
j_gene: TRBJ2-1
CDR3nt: TGTGCCAGCAGCTTGGGTTTCGCGGGGAACAATGAGCAGTTCTTC
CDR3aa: CASSLGFAGNNEQFF